The 28 T cell receptor beta chains below come from one sample, sequenced in a study of shared clonotypes between healthy human individuals. Sequencing was performed with immunoSEQ multiplex PCR; in TCRdb, only in-frame clones are kept and a portion is missing. In the table there are fewer than 1.6 million clones, approximately 98.5% of which are singletons. Sequences were obtained from naive CD4+ T cells sorted from blood. The sample's subset: CD45RA+ positively selected. The receptor set was obtained from a man aged 30 to 45 in good health.

The chain joins TRBV25-1 to TRBJ2-7; D possibly corresponds to TRBD2 (6 bases). V gave up 5 bases and J gave up 2 bases, with 16 bases separating them. The V gene's germline CDR1 is MGHDK and CDR2 SYGVNS. The CDR3 runs to 15 residues. The CDR3 bases are TGTGCCAGCAGTCTCCTCGGCGGGACCCCCTACGAGCAGTACTTC. It encodes CASSLLGGTPYEQYF.

The chain employs TRBV9 and TRBJ2-7, with D unclear. Germline loops: CDR1 SGDLS, CDR2 YYNGEE. The CDR3 loop spans 11 amino acids. V shed 4 bases and J shed 3 bases, with 5 bases lying between them. The CDR3 region has the DNA TGTGCCAGCAGCCGAGTCTACGAGCAGTACTTC. Its protein product is CASSRVYEQYF.

The rearrangement uses TRBV9 and TRBJ2-5; 10 bases are a match to TRBD1. The J call may be mistaken, given a closer DNA end match to TRBJ2-7. Germline V gene lookup returns CDR1 SGDLS and CDR2 YYNGEE. The CDR3 is 14 amino acids. For the CDR3, the DNA is TGTGCCAGCAGCGAGGGACAGGGGAGGAACGAGCAGTACTTC. Residues: CASSEGQGRNEQYF.

V usage is TRBV6-4 and J usage is TRBJ1-1; no clear D. This CDR3 is 18 amino acids long. V dropped 1 base and J dropped 5 bases, with 23 bases sitting between them. From germline, CDR1 is MRHNA and CDR2 SNTAGT. The DNA of the CDR3 is TGTGCCAGCAGTGACTTTGCTTGGGCCAGGATGGAGAAAACTGAAGCTTTCTTT. It yields the protein CASSDFAWARMEKTEAFF.

This clone showed up just once. The sample contains more than one DNA sequence encoding this CDR3. CDR3 DNA sequence: TGCGCCAGCAGCTTGGGGATGTATACGCAGTATTTT. It encodes CASSLGMYTQYF. The chain employs TRBV5-1 and TRBJ2-3; no firm D call. The CDR3 is made up of 12 amino acids. CDR1 and CDR2 from the germline V gene are SGHRS and YFSETQ. V lost 0 bases, J lost 7 bases, and 6 bases lay in between. Together with reference TRBV5-1 and TRBJ2-3, the CDR3 gives the full variable domain: KAGVTQTPRYLIKTRGQQVTLSCSPISGHRSVSWYQQTPGQGLQFLFEYFSETQRNKGNFPGRFSGRQFSNSRSEMNVSTLELGDSALYLCASSLGMYTQYFGPGTRLTVL.

The V call is TRBV28, the J call TRBJ2-3; the match to TRBD2 covers 7 bases. This CDR3 comprises 15 residues. Germline V CDR1 and CDR2: MDHEN, SYDVKM. J gave up 2 bases and V 3 bases, and 5 bases lay outside the gene matches. The CDR3, as DNA: TGTGCCAGCAGTTTGGCGGGAGCGTTCACAGATACGCAGTATTTT. Amino acids: CASSLAGAFTDTQYF. Combining the CDR3 with reference TRBV28 and TRBJ2-3 gives the whole variable domain DVKVTQSSRYLVKRTGEKVFLECVQDMDHENMFWYRQDPGLGLRLIYFSYDVKMKEKGDIPEGYSVSREKKERFSLILESASTNQTSMYLCASSLAGAFTDTQYFGPGTRLTVL.

The chain recombines TRBV7-9 with TRBJ2-7, with a tentative D call TRBD1 (6 bases). Trimming removed 4 bases from V and 5 bases from J, with 15 bases in between. The CDR3 length is 14 residues. Germline values: CDR1 SEHNR, CDR2 FQNEAQ (reference sequence). The CDR3, as DNA: TGTGCCAGCAGCTCCAGGGGAGTGGTCGACGAGCAGTACTTC. As protein: CASSSRGVVDEQYF.

About this clone: Within the sample, other DNA sequences also encode this same CDR3. CDR3 sequence reads: CASSPQGNYGYTF. CDR3 DNA sequence: TGTGCCAGCAGCCCTCAAGGAAACTATGGCTACACCTTC. The genes are TRBV28 and TRBJ1-2; unclear D gene. The CDR3 consists of 13 residues. V shed 6 bases and J shed 2 bases, with 10 bases lying between them. Germline V gene data show CDR1 as MDHEN and CDR2 as SYDVKM.

The chain carries TRBV5-1 and TRBJ1-3; D perhaps matches TRBD1 (5 bases). Trimming took 7 bases from V and 0 from J, leaving 14 bases between them. This CDR3 spans 15 amino acids. Looked up from germline, CDR1 is SGHRS and CDR2 is YFSETQ. CDR3 sequence: CASGDGGNSGNTIYF. Written as DNA, the CDR3 is TGCGCCAGCGGGGACGGCGGTAACTCTGGAAACACCATATATTTT.

V and J are TRBV9 and TRBJ2-5; 8 nucleotides agree with TRBD2. The trim removed 3 bases at V and 1 base at J, leaving 8 bases unmatched. The germline V gene encodes CDR1 SGDLS and CDR2 YYNGEE. This CDR3 has 16 residues. The CDR3 DNA reads as TGTGCCAGCAGCGCCTCGCCGACTAGCGCCCAAGAGACCCAGTACTTC. This gives the protein CASSASPTSAQETQYF. Combining the CDR3 with reference TRBV9 and TRBJ2-5 gives the whole variable domain DSGVTQTPKHLITATGQRVTLRCSPRSGDLSVYWYQQSLDQGLQFLIQYYNGEERAKGNILERFSAQQFPDLHSELNLSSLELGDSALYFCASSASPTSAQETQYFGPGTRLLVL.

The chain carries TRBV5-5 and TRBJ2-7; the D gene is possibly TRBD1 (6 bases). Deletions cut 7 bases from V and 4 bases from J, with 15 bases between. CDR1 and CDR2 from the germline V gene are SGHKS and YYEKEE (reference sequence). This CDR3 is 13 amino acids long. CDR3 sequence: CASFRQGRYEQYF. In DNA, the CDR3 is TGTGCCAGCTTCAGGCAGGGGCGATACGAGCAGTACTTC.

CDR3 nucleotide sequence: TGTGCCAGCCACGGGGGGATTCGGGACTACGAGCAGTACTTC. Its protein is CASHGGIRDYEQYF. This rearrangement joins TRBV21-1 to TRBJ2-7; TRBD2 reflects the table's D call only, with no check against the DNA. TRBV21-1 constitutes a pseudogene. This CDR3 is built from 14 residues.

With respect to this clone: The sample holds other DNA sequences that translate to the same CDR3. The genes are TRBV5-1 and TRBJ2-3, with D unresolved. Trimming cost V 0 bases and J 3 bases, with 5 bases left between them. Germline CDR1 reads SGHRS; CDR2 reads YFSETQ. The CDR3 consists of 13 residues. CDR3 sequence (DNA): TGCGCCAGCAGCTTGGGGGGAACAGATACGCAGTATTTT. Translated: CASSLGGTDTQYF.

The gene calls are TRBV9 and TRBJ2-7, with D hard to call. The CDR3 is 13 residues long. The V gene's germline CDR1 is SGDLS and CDR2 YYNGEE. Trimming pared 4 bases from V and 1 base from J, leaving 9 bases between. CDR3 DNA: TGTGCCAGCAGCCCGTCCCAGTCCTACGAGCAGTACTTC. It codes for CASSPSQSYEQYF.

The chain recombines TRBV27 with TRBJ1-1, with D unclear. Trimming shortened V by 4 bases and J by 6 bases, and 15 bases separated the two germline ends. There are 14 residues in the CDR3. Germline assignment: CDR1 MNHEY and CDR2 SMNVEV (reference sequence). This chain's CDR3 is CASSSAGSRSEAFF. The CDR3 bases are TGTGCCAGCAGTTCCGCGGGAAGCCGCTCTGAAGCTTTCTTT.

This clone appeared once. The V and J genes are TRBV7-2 and TRBJ2-7; D gene uncertain. The CDR3 is 13 residues long. V was shortened by 5 bases and J by 0 bases, with 8 bases between the two germline ends. Germline V gene lookup returns CDR1 SGHTA and CDR2 FQGNSA. The CDR3 loop is CASSVYRSYEQYF. The CDR3 nucleotides read TGTGCCAGCAGCGTATACCGCTCCTACGAGCAGTACTTC.

V is TRBV27 and J is TRBJ1-5, with D possibly matching TRBD1 (6 bases). The CDR3 runs 17 residues. In germline, CDR1 is MNHEY, CDR2 SMNVEV (reference sequence). V lost 7 bases, J lost 2 bases, and 21 bases lay in between. Written as DNA, the CDR3 is TGTGCCAGCATCGGGACACACCAAAGATGGGGCAATCAGCCCCAGCATTTT. Translating it yields CASIGTHQRWGNQPQHF.

The chain couples TRBV6-5 to TRBJ1-4, with D perhaps TRBD1 (5 bases). V was clipped by 4 bases and J by 5 bases, with 11 bases between them. Germline CDR1 MNHEY, CDR2 SVGAGI. CDR3 size: 14 residues. CDR3 amino acids: CASSSGIPNEKLFF. The CDR3 DNA follows: TGTGCCAGCAGTTCAGGGATCCCCAATGAAAAACTGTTTTTT.

This clone occurred once. The rearrangement links TRBV30 to TRBJ2-1; TRBD2 matches at 8 bases. V was clipped by 2 bases and J by 10 bases; unmatched bases: 16. The CDR3 totals 16 residues. Germline V gene data show CDR1 as GTSNPN and CDR2 as SVGIG (reference sequence). CDR3 sequence: CAWSPAGARLNREQFF. The DNA for the CDR3 is TGTGCCTGGAGTCCAGCGGGAGCCAGACTTAACAGAGAGCAGTTCTTC.

This rearrangement joins TRBV7-2 to TRBJ2-7; D is unresolved. This CDR3 has 16 residues. The V end was cut by 2 bases, the J end by 6 bases, with 20 bases between. The V gene's germline CDR1 is SGHTA and CDR2 FQGNSA. CDR3 protein: CASSLRPIILRGEQYF. The CDR3, as DNA: TGTGCCAGCAGCTTACGCCCGATTATACTACGCGGCGAGCAGTACTTC.

This chain links TRBV11-2 with TRBJ2-2, with D hard to call. V lost 8 bases and J lost 1, with 14 bases in between. Per the germline V gene, CDR1 is SGHAT and CDR2 is FQNNGV. The CDR3 contains 15 residues. The CDR3 loop is CASFDASVNTGELFF. CDR3 sequence (DNA): TGTGCCAGCTTCGACGCGTCGGTGAACACCGGGGAGCTGTTTTTT. Supplemented by reference TRBV11-2 and TRBJ2-2, the full variable domain reads EAGVAQSPRYKIIEKRQSVAFWCNPISGHATLYWYQQILGQGPKLLIQFQNNGVVDDSQLPKDRFSAERLKGVDSTLKIQPAKLEDSAVYLCASFDASVNTGELFFGEGSRLTVL.

Remarks on this clone: The identical CDR3 is also encoded by other nucleotide sequences in the sample. The chain couples TRBV2 to TRBJ2-5, with 7 bases that match TRBD1. J was trimmed by 5 bases and V by 0 bases; bases with no gene match: 3. The CDR3 runs to 14 residues. Looked up from germline, CDR1 is SNHLY and CDR2 is FYNNEI. CDR3 sequence (DNA): TGTGCCAGCAGTGAAGCAACCAGGGGGGAGACCCAGTACTTC. It is translated as CASSEATRGETQYF.

V is TRBV7-9 and J is TRBJ1-4; D is unclear. The CDR3 has 16 amino acids. Germline V gene sequence: CDR1 SEHNR, CDR2 FQNEAQ (reference sequence). Trimming removed 5 bases at V and 4 bases at J, with 17 bases between. CDR3 nucleotide sequence: TGTGCCAGCAGCGCAAGAAAGCCAGGTTTTAATGAAAAACTGTTTTTT. This gives the protein CASSARKPGFNEKLFF.

This chain uses TRBV6-5 with TRBJ1-1; the D gene is possibly TRBD1 (6 bases). Germline V gene lookup returns CDR1 MNHEY and CDR2 SVGAGI. V was clipped by 0 bases and J by 1 base, with 9 bases between them. This CDR3 is 15 amino acids long. The CDR3 loop is CASSYSTGTNTEAFF. The CDR3 bases are TGTGCCAGCAGTTACTCAACAGGGACGAACACTGAAGCTTTCTTT.

This clone came up once. The V gene is TRBV29-1, the J gene TRBJ2-5, with a possible D match to TRBD1 (5 bases). Trimming shortened V by 6 bases and J by 5 bases, and 13 bases separated the two germline ends. Germline values: CDR1 SQVTM, CDR2 ANQGSEA. This CDR3 comprises 12 residues. The CDR3 here is CSVKGAGETQYF. CDR3 bases: TGCAGCGTGAAGGGTGCAGGGGAGACCCAGTACTTC.

CDR3 DNA: TGTGCCAGCAGCCAAAGGGATGGCCCGCCTCGGGATGAGCAGTTCTTC. The encoded protein is CASSQRDGPPRDEQFF. The chain carries TRBV14 and TRBJ2-1; D unclear. In germline, CDR1 is SGHDN, CDR2 FVKESK. The ends were cut back, 2 bases at V and 8 bases at J, with 19 bases in the middle. The CDR3 is made up of 16 amino acids.

This clone was detected only once. The chain is built from TRBV29-1 and TRBJ2-7; 8 bases are shared with TRBD1. Germline V gene sequence: CDR1 SQVTM, CDR2 ANQGSEA. The CDR3 is 19 residues long. Trimming cost V 5 bases and J 4 bases; bases outside gene matches: 25. The CDR3 sequence is CSVPVPTRVATGGPYEQYF. In DNA, the CDR3 is TGCAGCGTTCCCGTTCCGACACGAGTAGCTACAGGGGGACCTTACGAGCAGTACTTC.

The chain combines TRBV5-6 with TRBJ1-2; D is possibly TRBD1 (5 bases). The CDR3 has 17 amino acids. Trimming took off 0 bases at V and 1 base at J, with 16 bases between the two ends. CDR1 and CDR2 from the germline V gene are SGHDT and YYEEEE. CDR3 sequence reads: CASSLAGTDFNNYGYTF. The CDR3 region has the DNA TGTGCCAGCAGCTTGGCCGGGACGGATTTTAATAACTATGGCTACACCTTC. Full variable domain (missing parts from reference TRBV5-6 and TRBJ1-2): DAGVTQSPTHLIKTRGQQVTLRCSPKSGHDTVSWYQQALGQGPQFIFQYYEEEERQRGNFPDRFSGHQFPNYSSELNVNALLLGDSALYLCASSLAGTDFNNYGYTFGSGTRLTVV.